Following are 27 T cell receptor beta chains from one sample sequenced in a study of T cell clonotyping in hematopoietic cell transplantation. Using immunoSEQ multiplex PCR, the repertoire was profiled, and TCRdb retains in-frame clones only, with some absent. This table has under 9,000 clones, about 89% appearing once. Sample: peripheral blood mononuclear cells, taken at the time of graft-versus-host disease after allogeneic stem cell transplant. The receptors derive from a male patient aged 55-69 years who had an allogeneic stem cell transplant from a related donor, so the T cells may come from the graft donor. Some clones in this sample may be carry-over from other donors' samples.

The genes are TRBV4-1 and TRBJ2-3; D is undetermined. Germline V gene data show CDR1 as MGHRA and CDR2 as YSYEKL. V was cut by 2 bases and J by 3 bases, with 9 bases left in between. This CDR3 spans 14 amino acids. The CDR3, as DNA: TGCGCCAGCAGCCAAATCCCGAGGACAGATACGCAGTATTTT. Its translation is CASSQIPRTDTQYF.

The J gene is TRBJ2-7, the V gene TRBV25-1, with D perhaps matching TRBD1 (7 bases). From germline, CDR1 is MGHDK and CDR2 SYGVNS. The CDR3 is made up of 13 amino acids. V was pared by 6 bases and J by 3 bases, with 12 bases between. CDR3 DNA: TGTGCCAGCAGCAGCCAGGGGGGCTACGAGCAGTACTTC. Protein sequence: CASSSQGGYEQYF.

The chain carries TRBV27 and TRBJ2-7; 9 nucleotides line up with TRBD1. Germline-derived CDR1 and CDR2 are MNHEY and SMNVEV (reference sequence). Trimming at V came to 3 bases and at J to 4 bases, leaving 4 bases not matched to a gene. The CDR3 is 14 residues long. This CDR3 is CASSFVTGGYEQYF. The CDR3 region has the DNA TGTGCCAGCAGTTTTGTGACAGGGGGGTACGAGCAGTACTTC.

The chain recombines TRBV2 with TRBJ2-1; a possible D gene is TRBD2 (6 bases). This CDR3 contains 15 residues. Per the germline V gene, CDR1 is SNHLY and CDR2 is FYNNEI. Trimming took 4 bases from V and 4 from J, leaving 14 bases between them. The CDR3 DNA reads as TGTGCCAGCAGTGTCTCCGGGGGAAGGTACAATGAGCAGTTCTTC. Encoded protein: CASSVSGGRYNEQFF.

The J gene is TRBJ1-4, the V gene TRBV5-1; maybe TRBD1 (5 bases). The CDR3 runs to 13 residues. V was cut by 2 bases and J by 8 bases, with 10 bases left in between. Germline CDR1 reads SGHRS; CDR2 reads YFSETQ. CDR3 in amino acids: CASSFRVEEKLFF. DNA for the CDR3: TGCGCCAGCAGCTTCAGGGTGGAGGAAAAACTGTTTTTT. Full variable domain (missing parts from reference TRBV5-1 and TRBJ1-4): KAGVTQTPRYLIKTRGQQVTLSCSPISGHRSVSWYQQTPGQGLQFLFEYFSETQRNKGNFPGRFSGRQFSNSRSEMNVSTLELGDSALYLCASSFRVEEKLFFGSGTQLSVL.

This sequence joins TRBV15 and TRBJ1-5; 11 bases are shared with TRBD1. Looked up from germline, CDR1 is LNHNV and CDR2 is YYDKDF (reference sequence). V lost 8 bases, J lost 6 bases, and 9 bases stayed unmatched. The CDR3 loop spans 15 amino acids. CDR3 sequence: CATSPDRGRGQPQHF. In DNA form, the CDR3 reads TGTGCCACCTCCCCGGACAGGGGGCGCGGTCAGCCCCAGCATTTT.

This clone has just a few counts. This CDR3 is also generated by other DNA sequences in the sample. The chain links TRBV7-2 to TRBJ1-1; no reliable D call. CDR3 length equals 12 residues. Trimming took 5 bases from V and 5 from J, leaving 9 bases between them. Germline CDR1 SGHTA, CDR2 FQGNSA. In DNA form, the CDR3 reads TGTGCCAGCAGCCTAGGACTAACTGAAGCTTTCTTT. This sequence encodes CASSLGLTEAFF. Full variable domain (missing parts from reference TRBV7-2 and TRBJ1-1): GAGVSQSPSNKVTEKGKDVELRCDPISGHTALYWYRQSLGQGLEFLIYFQGNSAPDKSGLPSDRFSAERTGGSVSTLTIQRTQQEDSAVYLCASSLGLTEAFFGQGTRLTVV.

This chain connects TRBV30 to TRBJ1-5, with D unresolved. The CDR3 is 13 amino acids. V lost 2 bases and J 5 bases, leaving 10 bases between the germline ends. Germline assignment: CDR1 GTSNPN and CDR2 SVGIG (reference sequence). The CDR3 loop reads CAWSSTGDQPQHF. Written as DNA, the CDR3 is TGTGCCTGGAGTAGCACCGGGGATCAGCCCCAGCATTTT.

This clone appeared a few times. The J gene is TRBJ1-5, the V gene TRBV7-9; 8 nucleotides line up with TRBD1. V was clipped by 1 base and J by 0 bases; unmatched bases: 2. Germline-derived CDR1 and CDR2 are SEHNR and FQNEAQ (reference sequence). The CDR3 covers 16 residues. The CDR3 sequence is CASSLGTGNSNQPQHF. The CDR3 DNA reads as TGTGCCAGCAGCTTAGGGACAGGGAATAGCAATCAGCCCCAGCATTTT.

V is TRBV5-4 and J is TRBJ1-3; the match to TRBD1 covers 7 bases. The V gene's germline CDR1 is SGHNT and CDR2 YYREEE (reference sequence). V was clipped by 7 bases and J by 0 bases; unmatched bases: 4. This CDR3 contains 14 residues. The CDR3 DNA sequence: TGTGCCAGCGCCAACAGGGGCTCTGGAAACACCATATATTTT. Translated, it gives CASANRGSGNTIYF.

The chain combines TRBV7-6 with TRBJ1-5; 11 bases are a match to TRBD1. The CDR3 length is 15 residues. The V gene end was trimmed by 5 bases and the J gene end by 3 bases; junction bases not matched to a gene: 3. Germline CDR1 reads SGHVS; CDR2 reads FNYEAQ. Here the CDR3 DNA reads TGTGCCAGCAGCCGGACAGGGGGCTACAATCAGCCCCAGCATTTT. It codes for CASSRTGGYNQPQHF.

This chain links TRBV5-6 with TRBJ2-5; the D call may be TRBD1 or TRBD2 (5 bases each). Germline V lookup: CDR1 SGHDT, CDR2 YYEEEE. The CDR3 is made up of 14 amino acids. The V and J ends lost 2 bases and 5 bases respectively, with 13 bases between them. The CDR3 DNA reads as TGTGCCAGCAGCTTTGGGACCAGGGTTGAGACCCAGTACTTC. This translates into CASSFGTRVETQYF.

The CDR3 here is CASSLGNGGGEQYF. In DNA form, the CDR3 reads TGTGCCAGCAGCTTAGGGAACGGCGGGGGGGAGCAGTACTTC. The V and J genes are TRBV7-9 and TRBJ2-7, with 8 positions matching TRBD2. CDR1 and CDR2 from the germline V gene are SEHNR and FQNEAQ (reference sequence). The trim removed 1 base at V and 7 bases at J, leaving 6 bases unmatched. The CDR3 covers 14 residues.

This chain links TRBV4-3 with TRBJ1-4; D gene ambiguous. The CDR3 is made up of 16 amino acids. The V gene lost 0 bases and the J gene lost 7 bases, with 15 bases spanning the gap. Germline V gene data show CDR1 as LGHNA and CDR2 as YSLEER. The CDR3 nucleotides read TGCGCCAGCAGCCAAGATAGATACTCTAGGTTTGAAAAACTGTTTTTT. This codes for CASSQDRYSRFEKLFF.

The chain uses TRBV11-3 and TRBJ2-5; 8 nucleotides agree with TRBD2. The CDR3 length is 12 residues. With 10 bases clipped from V and 5 bases from J, the junction kept 6 bases outside the gene matches. Germline V gene lookup returns CDR1 SGHNT and CDR2 YENEEA. The CDR3 DNA reads TGTGCCACGAGAGGCGGGGGGGAGACCCAGTACTTC. Its protein product is CATRGGGETQYF.

The chain links TRBV2 to TRBJ2-5; tentatively, D is TRBD1 (6 bases). V lost 4 bases and J lost 1, with 7 bases in between. This CDR3 spans 13 amino acids. Per germline, CDR1 SNHLY and CDR2 FYNNEI. Here the CDR3 DNA reads TGTGCCAGCAGTGGACAGGCCCAAGAGACCCAGTACTTC. Its protein is CASSGQAQETQYF. The full variable domain, with the rest looked up from reference TRBV2 and TRBJ2-5, is EPEVTQTPSHQVTQMGQEVILRCVPISNHLYFYWYRQILGQKVEFLVSFYNNEISEKSEIFDDQFSVERPDGSNFTLKIRSTKLEDSAMYFCASSGQAQETQYFGPGTRLLVL.

CDR3 DNA sequence: TGCGCCAGCAGCTTGGCTGCTACAGGGAGCTCCTACGAGCAGTACTTC. Translated: CASSLAATGSSYEQYF. The chain recombines TRBV5-1 with TRBJ2-7, with a possible D match to TRBD1 (6 bases). With 0 bases removed from V and 0 bases from J, the gap between germline ends came to 13 bases. The germline V gene has CDR1 SGHRS and CDR2 YFSETQ. The CDR3 sequence is 16 residues long.

This clone came up once. This chain connects TRBV12-5 to TRBJ2-3; D is possibly TRBD2 (5 bases). Per germline, CDR1 LGHNT and CDR2 FRNRAP. The CDR3 is made up of 15 amino acids. V was clipped by 4 bases and J by 5 bases, with 16 bases between them. CDR3 in amino acids: CASGSRASSGDTQYF. The CDR3 bases are TGTGCTAGTGGTTCGAGGGCTAGCTCTGGAGATACGCAGTATTTT.

The V and J genes are TRBV9 and TRBJ1-2; D perhaps matches TRBD1 (6 bases). Trimming stripped 6 bases from V and 4 bases from J, with 16 bases between. The CDR3 runs 14 residues. Germline lookup yields CDR1 SGDLS and CDR2 YYNGEE. The CDR3 DNA reads as TGTGCCAGCAACAAGGACAGTGCCTTCTATGGCTACACCTTC. Translating gives CASNKDSAFYGYTF.

The chain joins TRBV7-2 to TRBJ1-1, with a tentative D call TRBD1 (5 bases). The CDR3 length is 16 residues. The ends were cut back, 5 bases at V and 3 bases at J, with 19 bases in the middle. The germline V gene has CDR1 SGHTA and CDR2 FQGNSA. DNA for the CDR3: TGTGCCAGCAGCCAGCGGGGGTCGCCGACTCACACTGAAGCTTTCTTT. It specifies CASSQRGSPTHTEAFF.

The chain has TRBV2 and TRBJ2-7; TRBD1 matches 7 bases. With 3 bases clipped from V and 0 bases from J, the junction kept 11 bases outside the gene matches. The CDR3 totals 17 residues. Germline-derived CDR1 and CDR2 are SNHLY and FYNNEI. The CDR3 spells CASSEESLTGSSYEQYF. The CDR3 coding sequence is TGTGCCAGCAGTGAGGAATCCCTGACAGGGAGCTCCTACGAGCAGTACTTC.

V gene TRBV5-1 combines with J gene TRBJ2-5; D remains ambiguous. The germline V and J ends were trimmed by 0 bases and 0 bases, with 9 bases remaining between them. Per germline, CDR1 SGHRS and CDR2 YFSETQ. The CDR3 runs 15 residues. The chain's CDR3 is CASSLVPGYQETQYF. The CDR3 DNA sequence: TGCGCCAGCAGCTTGGTCCCCGGGTACCAAGAGACCCAGTACTTC.

The gene calls are TRBV19 and TRBJ1-2; D might be TRBD1 (6 bases). CDR3 size: 15 residues. Germline V gives CDR1 LNHDA, CDR2 SQIVND (reference sequence). V lost 3 bases and J lost 3, with 14 bases in between. The CDR3 reads CASSMGRGHDYGYTF. The CDR3 DNA follows: TGTGCCAGTAGTATGGGCAGGGGACATGACTATGGCTACACCTTC.

The chain couples TRBV15 to TRBJ1-2, with 7 bases identical to TRBD1. The CDR3 has 14 residues. CDR1 and CDR2 from the germline V gene are LNHNV and YYDKDF (reference sequence). Losses at the gene ends were 3 bases for V and 5 bases for J; bases not matched to a gene: 6. CDR3 in amino acids: CATSSRDRGYGYTF. The DNA of the CDR3 is TGTGCCACCAGCAGCCGGGACAGAGGATATGGCTACACCTTC.

This clone occurred a few times. This chain connects TRBV19 to TRBJ1-2, with 11 positions matching TRBD1. The V and J ends lost 9 bases and 7 bases, in that order; junction bases with no gene match: 7. The CDR3 length is 13 residues. Germline CDR1 LNHDA, CDR2 SQIVND (reference sequence). The CDR3: CASTRDRGFGYTF. CDR3 sequence (DNA): TGTGCCAGCACCCGGGACAGGGGGTTTGGCTACACCTTC.

This CDR3 is CASSERGETQYF. In nucleotides, the CDR3 is TGTGCCAGCAGCGAGAGGGGAGAGACCCAGTACTTC. The chain has TRBV2 and TRBJ2-5; tentatively, D is TRBD1 or TRBD2 (5 bases each). V shed 6 bases and J shed 4 bases, with 9 bases lying between them. The germline V gene encodes CDR1 SNHLY and CDR2 FYNNEI. The CDR3 spans 12 residues.

The chain is built from TRBV11-3 and TRBJ2-2; 7 positions agree with TRBD1. Germline V gene sequence: CDR1 SGHNT, CDR2 YENEEA. The CDR3 extends over 16 amino acids. J gave up 3 bases and V 2 bases, and 6 bases lay outside the gene matches. In DNA, the CDR3 is TGTGCCAGCAGCTTAAGGGACAGATGGTACACCGGGGAGCTGTTTTTT. It is translated as CASSLRDRWYTGELFF. Together with reference TRBV11-3 and TRBJ2-2, the CDR3 gives the full variable domain: EAGVVQSPRYKIIEKKQPVAFWCNPISGHNTLYWYLQNLGQGPELLIRYENEEAVDDSQLPKDRFSAERLKGVDSTLKIQPAELGDSAVYLCASSLRDRWYTGELFFGEGSRLTVL.